Each of the 20 T cell receptor beta chains below was sequenced from the same sample in a study of human T cells and chemical hapten exposure. Time point given: patch test 1, 2 weeks after DPC sensitization. The sample's treatment: therapeutic diphenylcyclopropenone sensitization with weekly scalp DPC. TCRdb independently ran MiXCR on the RACE reads; one entry per CDR3 protein. The top ten clones hold under 4.5% of a sample with fewer than 130,000 distinct CDR3 sequences, approximately 11% of them seen once. Source: whole blood, taken in connection with sensitization to the hapten diphenylcyclopropenone (DPC). The source is a woman between 40 and 55 years old with alopecia areata. Some clones in this sample may be carry-over from other donors' samples.

There are many counts of this clonotype. Its ends do not fully match the called genes, so a read error is possible. The chain is built from TRBV12-3 or TRBV12-4 and TRBJ2-1; D is undetermined. The CDR3 totals 16 residues. The CDR3 here is CASSLIKLLSDNEQFF. As DNA, the CDR3 is TGTGCCAGCAGTTTAATAAAGTTACTCTCCGACAATGAGCAGTTCTTC.

This clonotype was found a few times. This chain joins TRBV5-6 and TRBJ2-3, with 7 bases that match TRBD2. Germline CDR1 is SGHDT and CDR2 is YYEEEE. The CDR3 loop spans 15 amino acids. V shed 1 base, J shed 2 bases, and the junction held 4 bases outside the gene matches. The CDR3 region is CASSLTGGNTDTQYF. As DNA, the CDR3 is TGTGCCAGCAGCTTGACCGGGGGGAACACAGATACGCAGTATTTT.

V and J are TRBV7-2 and TRBJ2-2, with TRBD2 as a possible D gene (5 bases). Trimming took off 4 bases at V and 1 base at J, with 13 bases between the two ends. Germline values: CDR1 SGHTA, CDR2 FQGNSA. The CDR3 consists of 16 residues. As DNA, the CDR3 is TGTGCCAGCAGCTGGGATAGGACTGAGAACACCGGGGAGCTGTTTTTT. This gives the protein CASSWDRTENTGELFF.

This clonotype was picked up many times. The chain combines TRBV25-1 with TRBJ2-7; 11 nucleotides match TRBD1. This CDR3 is 15 amino acids long. J gave up 2 bases and V 3 bases, and 3 bases lay outside the gene matches. The germline V gene has CDR1 MGHDK and CDR2 SYGVNS. The CDR3 coding sequence is TGTGCCAGCAGTGAGGGACAGGGGGGACCCTACGAGCAGTACTTC. It encodes CASSEGQGGPYEQYF.

The chain uses TRBV11-2 and TRBJ2-7, with D possibly being TRBD1 or TRBD2 (5 bases each). CDR1 is SGHAT and CDR2 is FQNNGV in the germline V gene. This CDR3 comprises 14 residues. The V and J ends lost 7 bases and 0 bases respectively, with 13 bases between them. The CDR3 DNA reads TGTGCCAGCACCCCTGAGGGGTACTCCTACGAGCAGTACTTC. This encodes CASTPEGYSYEQYF.

The chain employs TRBV11-2 and TRBJ2-7; 9 bases are a match to TRBD1. The germline CDR1 and CDR2 sequences are SGHAT and FQNNGV. J lost 4 bases, V lost 0 bases, and 7 bases had no gene match. The CDR3 sequence is 16 residues long. In DNA, the CDR3 is TGTGCCAGCAGCTTAGACCCCGGGACAGGGAAGTACGAGCAGTACTTC. Protein product: CASSLDPGTGKYEQYF. The entire variable domain, with the rest obtained from reference TRBV11-2 and TRBJ2-7, is as follows: EAGVAQSPRYKIIEKRQSVAFWCNPISGHATLYWYQQILGQGPKLLIQFQNNGVVDDSQLPKDRFSAERLKGVDSTLKIQPAKLEDSAVYLCASSLDPGTGKYEQYFGPGTRLTVT.

The sample holds many counts of this clonotype. The chain employs TRBV12-3 or TRBV12-4 and TRBJ2-7; D possibly corresponds to TRBD1 (5 bases). This CDR3 is built from 14 residues. Trimming took off 6 bases at V and 3 bases at J, with 15 bases between the two ends. CDR3 nucleotide sequence: TGTGCCAGCAGGGCCGCTGGGCAGGGCTACGAGCAGTACTTC. It codes for CASRAAGQGYEQYF.

The sample holds a few counts of this clonotype. The chain uses TRBV7-9 and TRBJ1-1; D gene unclear. The V and J ends lost 3 bases and 1 base respectively, with 6 bases between them. The CDR3 spans 13 residues. Germline V lookup: CDR1 SEHNR, CDR2 FQNEAQ (reference sequence). The CDR3 here is CASSLSKNTEAFF. CDR3 nucleotides: TGTGCCAGCAGCTTGAGTAAGAACACTGAAGCTTTCTTT.

This clonotype has a handful of counts. The chain uses TRBV15 and TRBJ2-1; TRBD1 is a possible D gene (6 bases). The germline gives CDR1 LNHNV, CDR2 YYDKDF (reference sequence). Trimming removed 0 bases at V and 6 bases at J, with 12 bases between. The CDR3 has 15 residues. The CDR3 bases are TGTGCCACCAGCAGAGATAGGGGGACACCCAATGAGCAGTTCTTC. Its protein product is CATSRDRGTPNEQFF.

V gene TRBV24-1 combines with J gene TRBJ2-1; 12 bases are a match to TRBD2. Germline V gene sequence: CDR1 KGHDR, CDR2 SFDVKD. V dropped 4 bases and J dropped 8; count of bases not matched to a gene: 8. The CDR3 totals 16 residues. DNA for the CDR3: TGTGCCACCAGTGAAGTGACTAGCGGGAGAAGGTATGAGCAGTTCTTC. Translating gives CATSEVTSGRRYEQFF.

This clonotype was picked up a small number of times. The chain employs TRBV20-1 and TRBJ2-5; 10 bases match TRBD1. Trimming removed 3 bases from V and 2 bases from J; junction bases left unmatched: 0. This CDR3 spans 13 amino acids. Germline-derived CDR1 and CDR2 are DFQATT and SNEGSKA (reference sequence). The CDR3 nucleotides read TGCAGTGCTAGGGGACAGGGGCAAGAGACCCAGTACTTC. Protein: CSARGQGQETQYF.

This clonotype appeared many times. The chain couples TRBV5-6 to TRBJ2-7, with 7 bases lining up with TRBD1. Germline-derived CDR1 and CDR2 are SGHDT and YYEEEE. J lost 3 bases, V lost 4 bases, and 7 bases had no gene match. The CDR3 runs 14 residues. The DNA of the CDR3 is TGTGCCAGCAGCCCCCGGACAGGTTACTACGAGCAGTACTTC. Protein: CASSPRTGYYEQYF.

The sample holds many counts of this clonotype. This chain links TRBV30 with TRBJ2-1; D may be TRBD1 (6 bases). The CDR3 contains 14 residues. The germline V and J ends were trimmed by 0 bases and 7 bases, with 13 bases remaining between them. Germline V gives CDR1 GTSNPN, CDR2 SVGIG (reference sequence). For the CDR3, the DNA is TGTGCCTGGAGTGTACCAGGGGTCGTAAATGAGCAGTTCTTC. Translation gives CAWSVPGVVNEQFF.

This clonotype has just a few counts. The chain is built from TRBV18 and TRBJ2-1; a weak D match, TRBD2 (5 bases). Germline V lookup: CDR1 KGHSH, CDR2 LQKENI. V lost 5 bases and J lost 10, with 9 bases in between. This CDR3 comprises 11 residues. CDR3 sequence reads: CASSTRGEQFF. CDR3 in DNA: TGTGCCAGCTCAACGCGAGGGGAGCAGTTCTTC.

The rearrangement links TRBV4-3 to TRBJ2-7; TRBD1 is a possible D gene (6 bases). The CDR3 totals 14 residues. V shed 1 base and J shed 3 bases, with 10 bases lying between them. Germline CDR1 and CDR2: LGHNA and YSLEER. DNA for the CDR3: TGCGCCAGCAGCCAAGGAGGGACAAACTACGAGCAGTACTTC. Protein: CASSQGGTNYEQYF.

This clonotype was picked up many times. The chain uses TRBV9 and TRBJ1-3; D remains ambiguous. Germline loops: CDR1 SGDLS, CDR2 YYNGEE. The CDR3 is 15 amino acids. V shed 3 bases and J shed 4 bases, with 14 bases lying between them. CDR3 region: CASSASVSGGNTIYF. The CDR3 bases are TGTGCCAGCAGCGCGTCCGTGTCCGGGGGAAACACCATATATTTT. The variable domain in full, with the rest retrieved from reference TRBV9 and TRBJ1-3, is DSGVTQTPKHLITATGQRVTLRCSPRSGDLSVYWYQQSLDQGLQFLIQYYNGEERAKGNILERFSAQQFPDLHSELNLSSLELGDSALYFCASSASVSGGNTIYFGEGSWLTVV.

This clonotype was seen only a few times. The DNA is left out, because the CDR3 cannot be placed on it with certainty; the CDR3 is given as TCRdb lists it. This rearrangement joins TRBV12-5 to TRBJ1-4. Per the germline V gene, CDR1 is LGHNT and CDR2 is FRNRAP. The CDR3 adds up to 18 amino acids, both ends counted. The CDR3 sequence: CASGSRHKKRQLMKNCFF.

The chain uses TRBV28 and TRBJ2-1; a possible D gene is TRBD1 (6 bases). Germline CDR1 is MDHEN and CDR2 is SYDVKM. Trimming shortened V by 3 bases and J by 2 bases, and 17 bases separated the two germline ends. This CDR3 is built from 17 residues. CDR3 nucleotides: TGTGCCAGCAGTTTGCCCCCCTGGGGGCTAGCCTACAATGAGCAGTTCTTC. Translated, it gives CASSLPPWGLAYNEQFF.

In this sample, this clonotype turned up many times. The V call is TRBV12-3 or TRBV12-4, the J call TRBJ1-5, with D possibly being TRBD1 (5 bases). Trimming left V 3 bases short and J 2 bases short, with 14 bases between. CDR3 length equals 16 residues. CDR3: CASSFSFGGRNQPQHF. The CDR3, as DNA: TGTGCCAGCAGTTTTAGTTTCGGGGGTCGCAATCAGCCCCAGCATTTT.

This clonotype was observed at least ten times. The V call is TRBV11-2, the J call TRBJ2-7, with D maybe TRBD2 (6 bases). The germline CDR1 and CDR2 sequences are SGHAT and FQNNGV. CDR3 size: 15 residues. V lost 3 bases, J lost 6 bases, and 18 bases lay in between. The CDR3 DNA reads TGTGCCAGCAGCTTCCCGGGACTTCGTGGGGTCGAGCAGTACTTC. Its protein product is CASSFPGLRGVEQYF.